One and the same sample provided the 11 T cell receptor beta chains below, sequenced in a study of OX40 agonist ivuxolimab in advanced cancers. This table comes from immunoSEQ multiplex PCR, and its TCRdb copy is limited to in-frame clones, with some not included. The top ten hold roughly an eighth of the sample, which has 53,000 or so clones, around 85% seen once. Sequencing was performed on CD4+ or CD8+ T cells sorted from blood, taken in a trial of the OX40 agonist ivuxolimab. The receptors stem from an adult with an advanced solid tumor such as melanoma, head and neck, liver or kidney cancer.

This clone is judged medium-sized. CDR3 protein: CASSVVVDTEAFF. Here the CDR3 DNA reads TGTGCCAGCAGCGTAGTAGTAGACACTGAAGCTTTCTTT. This chain connects TRBV7-2 to TRBJ1-1; unclear D gene. Germline CDR1 and CDR2: SGHTA and FQGNSA. The length of the CDR3 is 13 residues. The V and J ends lost 5 bases and 3 bases respectively, with 10 bases between them.

The CDR3: CASSSGLRLYNEQFF. CDR3 DNA sequence: TGTGCCAGCAGTTCGGGACTAAGACTGTACAATGAGCAGTTCTTC. The chain has TRBV6-4 and TRBJ2-1, with 7 nucleotides matching TRBD2. The CDR3 contains 15 residues. Looked up from germline, CDR1 is MRHNA and CDR2 is SNTAGT. The V and J ends lost 5 bases and 4 bases, in that order; junction bases with no gene match: 8.

The CDR3 nucleotides read TGTGCCAGCAGTGTCCTAGCGTCTAGCACAGATACGCAGTATTTT. Its protein product is CASSVLASSTDTQYF. The J gene is TRBJ2-3, the V gene TRBV2; tentative D call: TRBD2 (6 bases). This CDR3 has 15 amino acids. Trimming took off 4 bases at V and 0 bases at J, with 11 bases between the two ends. CDR1 SNHLY and CDR2 FYNNEI come from the germline V gene.

The gene calls are TRBV30 and TRBJ1-4; D may be TRBD1 (5 bases). From germline, CDR1 is GTSNPN and CDR2 SVGIG (reference sequence). With 7 bases removed from V and 7 bases from J, the gap between germline ends came to 16 bases. This CDR3 spans 13 amino acids. For the CDR3, the DNA is TGTGCCTACGCCCGGGGGTTTTCTGAAAAACTGTTTTTT. Amino acids: CAYARGFSEKLFF.

This chain links TRBV5-4 with TRBJ2-7; 9 nucleotides align to TRBD2. This CDR3 is built from 16 residues. The V gene's germline CDR1 is SGHNT and CDR2 YYREEE (reference sequence). V gave up 1 base and J gave up 3 bases; unmatched junction bases: 8. The CDR3 bases are TGTGCCAGCAGCTTGCCTGTTAGCGGGAGTGACTACGAGCAGTACTTC. Its protein product is CASSLPVSGSDYEQYF.

A note on this clone: A read error may account for a junction end that differs from germline. The chain has TRBV7-6 and TRBJ2-3; a weak D match, TRBD2 (5 bases). The germline CDR1 and CDR2 sequences are SGHVS and FNYEAQ. CDR3 length: 14 amino acids. CDR3 nucleotides: TGTGCCAGCACCCTCCTGGCTAGCAGAGATACGCAGTATTTT. It encodes CASTLLASRDTQYF. Variable domain in full (rest from reference TRBV7-6 and TRBJ2-3): GAGVSQSPRYKVTKRGQDVALRCDPISGHVSLYWYRQALGQGPEFLTYFNYEAQQDKSGLPNDRFSAERPEGSISTLTIQRTEQRDSAMYRCASTLLASRDTQYFGPGTRLTVL.

The chain links TRBV19 to TRBJ2-1, with D possibly being TRBD2 (6 bases). The CDR3 runs to 13 residues. Per the germline V gene, CDR1 is LNHDA and CDR2 is SQIVND (reference sequence). V was trimmed by 2 bases and J by 10 bases, leaving 12 bases between them. CDR3 region: CASSILADTEQFF. The CDR3 bases are TGTGCCAGTAGTATATTAGCGGACACAGAGCAGTTCTTC.

This sequence joins TRBV6-8 and TRBJ2-7, with 12 nucleotides matching TRBD2. Germline-derived CDR1 and CDR2 are MNHGY and SAAAGT. Unmatched junction bases numbered 11, after V lost 9 bases and J lost 5 bases. This CDR3 spans 15 amino acids. The CDR3 loop is CARGSLAGGPHEQYF. CDR3 DNA: TGTGCCAGGGGATCGCTAGCGGGAGGGCCTCACGAGCAGTACTTC.

The CDR3 here is CASTPFLNTEAFF. The CDR3 region has the DNA TGTGCCAGCACCCCTTTCCTGAACACTGAAGCTTTCTTT. This sequence joins TRBV6-6 and TRBJ1-1; D is unclear. Germline CDR1 is MNHNY and CDR2 is SVGAGI (reference sequence). This CDR3 comprises 13 residues. V lost 7 bases and J lost 0, with 9 bases in between.

The V gene is TRBV6-5, the J gene TRBJ2-5; either TRBD1 or TRBD2 may supply D (5 bases each). Germline values: CDR1 MNHEY, CDR2 SVGAGI. The CDR3 is made up of 12 amino acids. V was trimmed by 6 bases and J by 9 bases, leaving 14 bases between them. CDR3 bases: TGTGCCAGCAGGGACTGGGGGTTGGCCCAGTACTTC. This sequence encodes CASRDWGLAQYF.

This chain connects TRBV5-1 to TRBJ2-5, with 13 bases fitting TRBD2. CDR1 and CDR2 from the germline V gene are SGHRS and YFSETQ. The junction had 13 bases not matched to a gene; V was cut back by 4 bases and J by 7 bases. The CDR3 loop spans 17 amino acids. The DNA for the CDR3 is TGCGCCAGCAGCGGCGATTTAGGACTAGCGGGAGTGGGGACCCAGTACTTC. Translating gives CASSGDLGLAGVGTQYF.